Following are 8 T cell receptor beta chains from one sample sequenced in a study of cytomegalovirus exposure and HLA in healthy donors. Amplification used 60 Vbeta primers and 13 Jbeta primers. The method was immunoSEQ multiplex PCR; TCRdb's version includes in-frame clones alone and lacks a portion of them. The table has about 200,000 clones, approximately 79% seen once. Sequencing input: PBMCs. The receptors come from a girl under 18 in good health and CMV-seropositive.

This clone was observed a single time. V usage is TRBV7-8 and J usage is TRBJ1-4; D unresolved. The CDR3 totals 15 residues. Germline loops: CDR1 SGHVS, CDR2 FQNEAQ. Trimming stripped 3 bases from V and 0 bases from J, with 8 bases between. The CDR3, as DNA: TGTGCCAGCAGCTTGGTTACAGCAACTAATGAAAAACTGTTTTTT. Translated: CASSLVTATNEKLFF.

V usage is TRBV12-5 and J usage is TRBJ1-6; 7 bases are shared with TRBD1. The CDR3 consists of 13 residues. From germline, CDR1 is LGHNT and CDR2 FRNRAP. V dropped 2 bases and J dropped 8; count of bases not matched to a gene: 0. CDR3 sequence (DNA): TGTGCTAGTGGTTTGACAGGGGATTCACCCCTCCACTTT. This encodes CASGLTGDSPLHF.

A few counts support this clone. J is TRBJ2-1 and V is TRBV11-2; the match to TRBD2 covers 12 bases. J lost 9 bases, V lost 3 bases, and 6 bases had no gene match. The germline V gene has CDR1 SGHAT and CDR2 FQNNGV. There are 15 residues in the CDR3. CDR3 region: CASSFLAGGLSEQFF. DNA for the CDR3: TGTGCCAGCAGCTTTCTAGCGGGGGGGCTGAGTGAGCAGTTCTTC.

The gene calls are TRBV27 and TRBJ1-4; tentatively, D is TRBD1 (6 bases). V lost 2 bases to trimming and J lost 3 bases, with 13 bases between them. From germline, CDR1 is MNHEY and CDR2 SMNVEV (reference sequence). The CDR3 has 16 amino acids. The CDR3 loop is CASSLESGHSNEKLFF. The CDR3 DNA is TGTGCCAGCAGTTTAGAATCGGGACATTCTAATGAAAAACTGTTTTTT.

The CDR3: CASSRGGPPGNEQFF. DNA for the CDR3: TGTGCCAGCAGCCGCGGGGGGCCCCCAGGAAATGAGCAGTTCTTC. The chain links TRBV7-2 to TRBJ2-1; 8 nucleotides line up with TRBD2. Trimming at V came to 5 bases and at J to 7 bases, leaving 10 bases not matched to a gene. The CDR3 has 15 residues. Germline V gene lookup returns CDR1 SGHTA and CDR2 FQGNSA.

The table lists this clone with a count of one. The CDR3 region is CASSLLVDRGIVYTEAFF. CDR3 coding DNA: TGTGCCAGCAGTTTATTGGTCGACAGGGGGATTGTGTACACTGAAGCTTTCTTT. The gene calls are TRBV27 and TRBJ1-1; 9 nucleotides line up with TRBD1. Per germline, CDR1 MNHEY and CDR2 SMNVEV (reference sequence). V was clipped by 1 base and J by 3 bases; unmatched bases: 12. The CDR3 sequence is 18 residues long.

V gene TRBV6-5 combines with J gene TRBJ2-5; D ambiguous. The J call may not be correct, given that the DNA end is closer to TRBJ2-7. The CDR3 is 13 residues long. Germline assignment: CDR1 MNHEY and CDR2 SVGAGI. The CDR3 loop reads CASSYSGHSEQYF. DNA of the CDR3: TGTGCCAGCAGTTACTCGGGCCATAGCGAGCAGTACTTC.

The V and J genes are TRBV5-5 and TRBJ1-5; possible D gene TRBD1, 5 bases. Deletions cut 0 bases from V and 3 bases from J, with 13 bases between. This CDR3 comprises 16 residues. Germline CDR1 SGHKS, CDR2 YYEKEE (reference sequence). The CDR3 sequence: CASSLAGDPINQPQHF. The CDR3 DNA sequence: TGTGCCAGCAGCTTGGCGGGGGACCCTATCAATCAGCCCCAGCATTTT. Using reference TRBV5-5 and TRBJ1-5 for the parts outside the CDR3, the full variable domain is DAGVTQSPTHLIKTRGQQVTLRCSPISGHKSVSWYQQVLGQGPQFIFQYYEKEERGRGNFPDRFSARQFPNYSSELNVNALLLGDSALYLCASSLAGDPINQPQHFGDGTRLSIL.